Sequencing of this TCR beta chain was carried out in a study of T-cell reconstitution after alpha-beta-depleted transplantation in children. Study findings and constraints: About two months after transplant, alpha-beta T cells reportedly came from several hundred expanded graft clones. Newly made T cells mostly supplied T-cell counts and diversity one year after transplant.

Germline assignment: CDR1 SEHNR and CDR2 FQNEAQ (reference sequence). This CDR3 has 12 amino acids. This clonotype was counted only a few times. Its specificity is not known. At one end the junction does not follow the germline gene, possibly because of a read error. The TCRbeta library was prepared with unique molecular identifiers. TCRdb re-called the PCR reads through MiXCR, storing one row per CDR3 protein. The profile shows about a million distinct CDR3 sequences, around 30% of them singletons. The sample consisted of PBMCs, mostly from graft donor cells, taken 360 days after TCRalphabeta/CD19-depleted stem cell transplant. The chain links TRBV7-9 to TRBJ2-7, with 7 bases lining up with TRBD2. This receptor was taken from a boy under three years old who had a stem cell transplant for SCID, so the T cells may come from the graft donor. DNA of the CDR3: TGTGCCAGCAGCTTCTCCGGGAGGTCCAAAAACTTC. It specifies CASSFSGRSKNF. Supplemented by reference TRBV7-9 and TRBJ2-7, the full variable domain reads DTGVSQNPRHKITKRGQNVTFRCDPISEHNRLYWYRQTLGQGPEFLTYFQNEAQLEKSRLLSDRFSAERPKGSFSTLEIQRTEQGDSAMYLCASSFSGRSKNFGPGTRLTVT.